The 18 T cell receptor beta chains in this list originate from one sample, sequenced in a study of human T cells and chemical hapten exposure. TCRdb ran MiXCR on the RACE reads and lists one entry per CDR3 protein. The data hold 120,000 or so distinct CDR3 sequences, with approximately 13% observed a single time. Sample time point: patch test 1, 2 weeks after DPC sensitization. Treatment: therapeutic diphenylcyclopropenone sensitization with weekly scalp DPC. The sample here was whole blood, taken in connection with sensitization to the hapten diphenylcyclopropenone (DPC). These receptors all stem from a man aged 18-30 years with alopecia areata. Some clones in this sample may be carry-over from other donors' samples.

The chain joins TRBV6-2 or TRBV6-3 to TRBJ2-7, with 11 nucleotides matching TRBD1. The CDR3 totals 16 residues. Germline values: CDR1 MNHEY, CDR2 SVGEGT. J lost 4 bases, V lost 0 bases, and 5 bases had no gene match. DNA for the CDR3: TGTGCCAGCAGTTACTCTCGGGACAGGGGGTTTTACGAGCAGTACGTC. Translated: CASSYSRDRGFYEQYV.

This clonotype came up many times. The chain uses TRBV6-5 and TRBJ1-1; D perhaps matches TRBD1 (6 bases). The V end lost 0 bases, the J end lost 6 bases, and 11 bases lay between the germline ends. From germline, CDR1 is MNHEY and CDR2 SVGAGI. The CDR3 is 14 residues long. DNA for the CDR3: TGTGCCAGCAGTTACTCGATTCAGGGGTCTGAAGCTTTCTTT. Protein: CASSYSIQGSEAFF.

This clonotype was seen more than once but under ten times. The CDR3 is CASSLLRKQGAYNEQFF. The CDR3 region has the DNA TGTGCCAGCAGCTTATTGAGGAAACAGGGGGCCTACAATGAGCAGTTCTTC. The chain recombines TRBV11-2 with TRBJ2-1; 8 bases agree with TRBD1. The CDR3 spans 17 residues. V gave up 2 bases and J gave up 2 bases; unmatched junction bases: 8. Germline values: CDR1 SGHAT, CDR2 FQNNGV.

This clonotype has a count of ten or more. The V and J genes are TRBV20-1 and TRBJ2-7; 7 bases agree with TRBD1. V was pared by 3 bases and J by 4 bases, with 6 bases of the junction left unmatched. The CDR3 runs to 13 residues. Per germline, CDR1 DFQATT and CDR2 SNEGSKA (reference sequence). CDR3 bases: TGCAGTGCTAGTAGGGGACAGAGATACGAGCAGTACGTC. Translation gives CSASRGQRYEQYV.

At least ten counts were recorded for this clonotype. J is TRBJ1-4 and V is TRBV14; D not resolved. The CDR3 is 18 residues long. Trimming left V 4 bases short and J 0 bases short, with 18 bases between. Germline CDR1 SGHDN, CDR2 FVKESK. CDR3 DNA sequence: TGTGCCAGCAGCCTATCGCTAGGTAGCGTCTCAACTAATGAAAAACTGTTTTTT. Residues: CASSLSLGSVSTNEKLFF.

The chain joins TRBV11-3 to TRBJ2-7, with D perhaps TRBD1 (6 bases). This CDR3 spans 14 amino acids. Trimming pared 3 bases from V and 6 bases from J, leaving 15 bases between. The germline gives CDR1 SGHNT, CDR2 YENEEA. DNA for the CDR3: TGTGCCAGCAGCTTGGATGTTACCAGGGGCGAGCAGTACTTC. Translated: CASSLDVTRGEQYF. Full variable domain (remainder filled in from reference TRBV11-3 and TRBJ2-7): EAGVVQSPRYKIIEKKQPVAFWCNPISGHNTLYWYLQNLGQGPELLIRYENEEAVDDSQLPKDRFSAERLKGVDSTLKIQPAELGDSAVYLCASSLDVTRGEQYFGPGTRLTVT.

The rearrangement links TRBV7-3 to TRBJ2-3; TRBD2 aligns across 12 bases. The junction had 5 bases not matched to a gene; V was cut back by 5 bases and J by 5 bases. The CDR3 totals 15 residues. Germline V lookup: CDR1 SGHTA, CDR2 FQGTGA. CDR3 protein: CASSLTSGGGDTQYF. For the CDR3, the DNA is TGTGCCAGCAGCCTGACTAGCGGGGGAGGAGATACGCAGTATTTT.

The chain has TRBV6-5 and TRBJ1-1; tentative D call: TRBD1 (5 bases). The CDR3 extends over 16 amino acids. Trimming removed 2 bases at V and 4 bases at J, with 17 bases between. Germline V gene data show CDR1 as MNHEY and CDR2 as SVGAGI. CDR3 sequence (DNA): TGTGCCAGCAGTTACACTATACAGGCCTCGCCCACTGAAGCTTTCTTT. Translation gives CASSYTIQASPTEAFF.

This clonotype was counted between two and nine times. J is TRBJ2-7 and V is TRBV7-2; 11 bases are shared with TRBD2. This CDR3 contains 15 residues. Germline CDR1 is SGHTA and CDR2 is FQGNSA. Germline trimming cut 0 bases from V and 3 bases from J; bases unmatched to any gene: 1. In DNA, the CDR3 is TGTGCCAGCAGCTTAGCGACTAGCGGGATCTACGAGCAGTACGTC. Residues: CASSLATSGIYEQYV.

This chain connects TRBV12-3 or TRBV12-4 to TRBJ1-1; TRBD1 agrees at 10 bases. This CDR3 is 17 amino acids long. The V segment lost 6 bases and the J segment 1 base; nucleotides outside the gene matches: 11. The CDR3 DNA reads TGTGCCAGCAGCAAGGGGCGGGACAGGGGTCCGAACACTGAAGCTTTCTTT. Translation: CASSKGRDRGPNTEAFF.

This clonotype is a singleton in its sample. J is TRBJ2-4 and V is TRBV28; D is unresolved. This CDR3 has 13 amino acids. Trimming took 8 bases from V and 0 from J, leaving 8 bases between them. CDR1 is MDHEN, CDR2 SYDVKM, per germline. CDR3 protein: CASSILAKNIQYF. DNA of the CDR3: TGTGCCAGCTCGATTTTAGCCAAAAACATTCAGTACTTC.

This clonotype was counted only a few times. The chain links TRBV12-3 or TRBV12-4 to TRBJ1-6; D remains ambiguous. Trimming shortened V by 4 bases and J by 8 bases, and 6 bases separated the two germline ends. The CDR3 totals 12 residues. The CDR3 nucleotides are TGTGCCAGCAGTTCCTCCGATTCACCCCTCCACTTT. The encoded protein is CASSSSDSPLHF.

The table lists this clonotype with a few counts. The chain recombines TRBV18 with TRBJ1-1; no reliable D call. Germline-derived CDR1 and CDR2 are KGHSH and LQKENI. V lost 3 bases, J lost 3 bases, and 8 bases lay in between. The CDR3 spans 13 residues. In DNA form, the CDR3 reads TGTGCCAGCTCACCGAGGGAGGACACTGAAGCTTTCTTT. This sequence encodes CASSPREDTEAFF.

This clonotype has more than one count but fewer than ten. This sequence joins TRBV12-3 or TRBV12-4 and TRBJ1-1; D possibly corresponds to TRBD1 (6 bases). The V gene lost 5 bases and the J gene lost 1 base, with 14 bases spanning the gap. This CDR3 spans 15 amino acids. CDR3 loop: CASSLYQGSNTEAFF. DNA for the CDR3: TGTGCCAGCAGTCTTTATCAGGGGTCGAACACTGAAGCTTTCTTT.

This clonotype showed up many times. This chain joins TRBV18 and TRBJ1-5; unclear D gene. Germline V lookup: CDR1 KGHSH, CDR2 LQKENI. V shed 3 bases and J shed 4 bases, with 10 bases lying between them. This CDR3 region has 14 residues. As DNA, the CDR3 is TGTGCCAGCTCACCCCAGGATCTTAATCAGCCCCAGCATTTT. This gives the protein CASSPQDLNQPQHF. The full variable domain, rest sourced from reference TRBV18 and TRBJ1-5, is NAGVMQNPRHLVRRRGQEARLRCSPMKGHSHVYWYRQLPEEGLKFMVYLQKENIIDESGMPKERFSAEFPKEGPSILRIQQVVRGDSAAYFCASSPQDLNQPQHFGDGTRLSIL.

In this sample, this clonotype turned up many times. The chain couples TRBV20-1 to TRBJ2-7; D is unclear. The CDR3 is 12 residues long. CDR1 DFQATT and CDR2 SNEGSKA come from the germline V gene (reference sequence). The germline V and J ends were trimmed by 1 base and 4 bases, with 8 bases remaining between them. The CDR3 protein is CSARARPYEQYF. The CDR3 nucleotides are TGCAGTGCTAGAGCCCGACCTTACGAGCAGTACTTC.

This clonotype occurred many times. This rearrangement joins TRBV6-2 or TRBV6-3 to TRBJ2-3, with no clear D. The CDR3 is 16 amino acids. The V gene lost 6 bases and the J gene lost 1 base, with 17 bases spanning the gap. Germline V gives CDR1 MNHEY, CDR2 SVGEGT. CDR3 residues: CASRPHVSPGTDTQYF. The CDR3 coding sequence is TGTGCCAGCAGACCCCACGTCTCCCCGGGCACAGATACGCAGTATTTT.

Only a few counts were recorded for this clonotype. The V gene is TRBV18, the J gene TRBJ2-7; the match to TRBD1 covers 10 bases. The CDR3 extends over 17 amino acids. CDR1 is KGHSH and CDR2 is LQKENI in the germline V gene. V gave up 5 bases and J gave up 5 bases; unmatched junction bases: 15. This CDR3 is CASSSNRRDRGAHEQYF. The CDR3 nucleotides are TGTGCCAGCTCATCAAACCGACGGGACAGGGGCGCCCACGAGCAGTACTTC. The variable domain in full, completed from reference TRBV18 and TRBJ2-7, reads NAGVMQNPRHLVRRRGQEARLRCSPMKGHSHVYWYRQLPEEGLKFMVYLQKENIIDESGMPKERFSAEFPKEGPSILRIQQVVRGDSAAYFCASSSNRRDRGAHEQYFGPGTRLTVT.